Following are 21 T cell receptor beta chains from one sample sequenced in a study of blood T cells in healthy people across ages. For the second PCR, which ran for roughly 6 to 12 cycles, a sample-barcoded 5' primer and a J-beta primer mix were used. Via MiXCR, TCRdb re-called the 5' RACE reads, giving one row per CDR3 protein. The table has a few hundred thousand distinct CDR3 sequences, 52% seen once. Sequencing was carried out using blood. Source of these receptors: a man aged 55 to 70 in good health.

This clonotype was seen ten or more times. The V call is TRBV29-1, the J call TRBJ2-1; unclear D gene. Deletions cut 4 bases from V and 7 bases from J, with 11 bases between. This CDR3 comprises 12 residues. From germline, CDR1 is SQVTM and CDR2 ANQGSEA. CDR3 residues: CSVGQVGNEQFF. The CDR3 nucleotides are TGCAGCGTTGGGCAGGTAGGGAATGAGCAGTTCTTC.

The CDR3 region has the DNA TGCGCCAGCAGTCAAAGCAGAGCTAACTATGGCTACACCTTC. It translates to CASSQSRANYGYTF. The chain employs TRBV23-1 and TRBJ1-2; the D is unclear. TRBV23-1 is noted as an ORF with a role that remains uncertain. This CDR3 contains 14 residues. V was cut by 2 bases and J by 0 bases, with 7 bases left in between.

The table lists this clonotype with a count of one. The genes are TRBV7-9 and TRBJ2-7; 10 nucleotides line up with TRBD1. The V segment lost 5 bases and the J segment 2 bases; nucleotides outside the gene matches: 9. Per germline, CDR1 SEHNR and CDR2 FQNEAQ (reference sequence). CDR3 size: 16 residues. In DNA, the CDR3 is TGTGCCAGCAGCCCACTAGTTGGACAGGGGGCCTACGAGCAGTACTTC. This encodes CASSPLVGQGAYEQYF.

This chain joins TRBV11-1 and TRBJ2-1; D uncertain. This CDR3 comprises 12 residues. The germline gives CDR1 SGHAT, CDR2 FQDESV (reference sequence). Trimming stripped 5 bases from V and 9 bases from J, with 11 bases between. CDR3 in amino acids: CASSRKVGEQFF. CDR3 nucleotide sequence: TGTGCCAGCAGCCGTAAAGTAGGTGAGCAGTTCTTC.

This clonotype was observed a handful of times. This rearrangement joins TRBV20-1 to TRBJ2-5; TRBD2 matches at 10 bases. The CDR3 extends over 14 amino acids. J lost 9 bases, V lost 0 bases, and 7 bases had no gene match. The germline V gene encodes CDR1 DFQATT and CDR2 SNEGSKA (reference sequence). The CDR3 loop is CSAREPSGGAAQYF. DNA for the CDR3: TGCAGTGCTAGAGAGCCCAGCGGGGGGGCGGCCCAGTACTTC.

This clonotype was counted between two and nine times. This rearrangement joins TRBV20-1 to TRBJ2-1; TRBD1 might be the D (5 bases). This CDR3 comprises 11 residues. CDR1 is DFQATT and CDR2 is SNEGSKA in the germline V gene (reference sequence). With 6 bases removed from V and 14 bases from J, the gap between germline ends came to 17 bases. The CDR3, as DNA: TGCAGTGCCCCCTTCGGCCCAGGGAAGTTCTTC. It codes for CSAPFGPGKFF.

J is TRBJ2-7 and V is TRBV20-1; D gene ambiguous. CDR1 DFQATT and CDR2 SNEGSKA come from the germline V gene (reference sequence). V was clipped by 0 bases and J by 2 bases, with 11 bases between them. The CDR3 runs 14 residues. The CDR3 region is CSARDPWGTYEQYF. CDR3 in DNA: TGCAGTGCTAGAGATCCCTGGGGTACCTACGAGCAGTACTTC.

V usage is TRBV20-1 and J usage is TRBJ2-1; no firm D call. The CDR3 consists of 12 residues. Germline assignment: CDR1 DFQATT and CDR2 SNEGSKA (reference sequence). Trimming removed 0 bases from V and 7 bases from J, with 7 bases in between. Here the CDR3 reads CSARDSSNEQFF. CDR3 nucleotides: TGCAGTGCTAGAGATTCGAGTAATGAGCAGTTCTTC.

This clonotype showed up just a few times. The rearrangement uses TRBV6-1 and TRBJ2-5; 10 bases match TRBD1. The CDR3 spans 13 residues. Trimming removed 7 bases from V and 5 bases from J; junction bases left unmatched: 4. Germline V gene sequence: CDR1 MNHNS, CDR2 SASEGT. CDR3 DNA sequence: TGTGCCAGCACCAGGGACAGGGGTGAGACCCAGTACTTC. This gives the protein CASTRDRGETQYF.

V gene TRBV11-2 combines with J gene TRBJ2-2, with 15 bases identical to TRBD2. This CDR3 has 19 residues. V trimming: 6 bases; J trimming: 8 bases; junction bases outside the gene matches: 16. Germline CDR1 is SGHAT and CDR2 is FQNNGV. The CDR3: CASRGTGTSGGSTGGELFF. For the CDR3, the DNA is TGTGCCAGCAGGGGAACCGGGACTAGCGGGGGGTCCACTGGAGGGGAGCTGTTTTTT. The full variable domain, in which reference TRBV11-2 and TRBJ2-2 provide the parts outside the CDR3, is EAGVAQSPRYKIIEKRQSVAFWCNPISGHATLYWYQQILGQGPKLLIQFQNNGVVDDSQLPKDRFSAERLKGVDSTLKIQPAKLEDSAVYLCASRGTGTSGGSTGGELFFGEGSRLTVL.

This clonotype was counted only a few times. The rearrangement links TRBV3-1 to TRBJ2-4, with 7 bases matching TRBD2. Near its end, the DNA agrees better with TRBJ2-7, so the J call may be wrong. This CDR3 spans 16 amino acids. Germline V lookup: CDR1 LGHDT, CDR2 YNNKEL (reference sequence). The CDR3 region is CASSQDRLAGVDEQYF. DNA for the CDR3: TGTGCCAGCAGCCAAGATCGACTAGCTGGCGTCGACGAGCAGTACTTC.

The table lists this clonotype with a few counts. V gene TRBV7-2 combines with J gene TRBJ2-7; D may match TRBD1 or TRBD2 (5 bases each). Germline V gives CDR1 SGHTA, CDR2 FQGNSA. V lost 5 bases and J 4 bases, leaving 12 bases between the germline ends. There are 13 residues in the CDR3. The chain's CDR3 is CASSPGTEYEQYF. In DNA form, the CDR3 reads TGTGCCAGCAGCCCTGGGACCGAGTACGAGCAGTACTTC.

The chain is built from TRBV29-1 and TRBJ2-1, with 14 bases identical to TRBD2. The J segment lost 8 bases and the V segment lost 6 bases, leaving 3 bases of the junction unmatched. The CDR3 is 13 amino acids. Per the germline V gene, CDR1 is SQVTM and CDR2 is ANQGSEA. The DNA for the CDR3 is TGCAGCGTGGGGACTAGCGGGAGCTATGAGCAGTTCTTC. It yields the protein CSVGTSGSYEQFF.

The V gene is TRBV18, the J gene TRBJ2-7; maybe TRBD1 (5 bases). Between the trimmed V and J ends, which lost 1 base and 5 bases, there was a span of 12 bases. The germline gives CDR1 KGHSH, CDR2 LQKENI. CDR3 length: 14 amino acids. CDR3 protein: CASSPRQGGDEQYF. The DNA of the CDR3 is TGTGCCAGCTCACCACGGCAGGGCGGCGACGAGCAGTACTTC. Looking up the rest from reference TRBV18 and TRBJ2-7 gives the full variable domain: NAGVMQNPRHLVRRRGQEARLRCSPMKGHSHVYWYRQLPEEGLKFMVYLQKENIIDESGMPKERFSAEFPKEGPSILRIQQVVRGDSAAYFCASSPRQGGDEQYFGPGTRLTVT.

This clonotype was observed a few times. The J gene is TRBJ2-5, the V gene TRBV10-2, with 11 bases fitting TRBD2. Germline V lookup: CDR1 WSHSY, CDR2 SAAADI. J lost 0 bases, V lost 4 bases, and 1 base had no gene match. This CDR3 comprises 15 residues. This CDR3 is CASSGLAGYQETQYF. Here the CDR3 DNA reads TGCGCCAGCAGTGGACTAGCGGGGTACCAAGAGACCCAGTACTTC.

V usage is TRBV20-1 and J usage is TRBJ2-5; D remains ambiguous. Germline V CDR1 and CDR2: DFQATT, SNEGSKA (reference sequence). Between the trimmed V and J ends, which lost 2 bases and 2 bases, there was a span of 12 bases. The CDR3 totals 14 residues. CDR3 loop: CSARSVHKQETQYF. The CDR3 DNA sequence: TGCAGTGCTAGATCTGTTCACAAGCAAGAGACCCAGTACTTC.

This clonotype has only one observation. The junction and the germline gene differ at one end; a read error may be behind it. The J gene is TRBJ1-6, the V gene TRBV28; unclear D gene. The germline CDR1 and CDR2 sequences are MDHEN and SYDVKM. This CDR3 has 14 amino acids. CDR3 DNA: TGTGCCGGCAGTTGGACCACCGCGAATTCACCCCTCCACTTT. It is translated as CAGSWTTANSPLHF. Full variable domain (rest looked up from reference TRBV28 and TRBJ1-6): DVKVTQSSRYLVKRTGEKVFLECVQDMDHENMFWYRQDPGLGLRLIYFSYDVKMKEKGDIPEGYSVSREKKERFSLILESASTNQTSMYLCAGSWTTANSPLHFGNGTRLTVT.

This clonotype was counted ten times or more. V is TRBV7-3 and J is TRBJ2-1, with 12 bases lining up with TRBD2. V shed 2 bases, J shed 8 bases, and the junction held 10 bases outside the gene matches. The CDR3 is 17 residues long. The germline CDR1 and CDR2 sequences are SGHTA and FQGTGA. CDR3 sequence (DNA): TGTGCCAGCAGCTTAGCCCTCTCGACTAGCGGGAGAGATGAGCAGTTCTTC. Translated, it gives CASSLALSTSGRDEQFF. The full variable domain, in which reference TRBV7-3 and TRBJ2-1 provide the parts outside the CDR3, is GAGVSQTPSNKVTEKGKYVELRCDPISGHTALYWYRQSLGQGPEFLIYFQGTGAADDSGLPNDRFFAVRPEGSVSTLKIQRTERGDSAVYLCASSLALSTSGRDEQFFGPGTRLTVL.

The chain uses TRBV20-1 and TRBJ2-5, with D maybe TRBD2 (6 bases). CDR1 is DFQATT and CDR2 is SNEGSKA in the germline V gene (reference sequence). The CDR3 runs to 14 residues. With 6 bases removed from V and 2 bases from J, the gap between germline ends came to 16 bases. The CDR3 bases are TGCAGTGCGCCCATCCTGGGGAGGCAAGAGACCCAGTACTTC. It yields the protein CSAPILGRQETQYF.

The CDR3 loop reads CASSYIGANEKLFF. DNA for the CDR3: TGTGCCAGCAGTTATATCGGGGCTAATGAAAAACTGTTTTTT. The chain recombines TRBV7-9 with TRBJ1-4; D gene ambiguous. Germline-derived CDR1 and CDR2 are SEHNR and FQNEAQ (reference sequence). V lost 6 bases, J lost 3 bases, and 11 bases lay in between. The CDR3 loop spans 14 amino acids.

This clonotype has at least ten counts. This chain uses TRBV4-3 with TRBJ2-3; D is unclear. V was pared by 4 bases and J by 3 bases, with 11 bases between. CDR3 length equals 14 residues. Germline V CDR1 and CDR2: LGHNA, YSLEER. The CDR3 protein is CASSRSRVTDTQYF. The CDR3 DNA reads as TGCGCCAGCAGCCGATCGCGCGTAACAGATACGCAGTATTTT.